The present TCR beta chain was sequenced within a study of PD-L1 blockade in urothelial cancer. Study at large: Peripheral blood specimens exhibited a median yield of 141,255 T cells. General observations from the study: For durable-benefit patients, tumor-associated blood clones expanded more at 3 weeks.

Per the germline V gene, CDR1 is KGHSH and CDR2 is LQKENI. V was clipped by 4 bases and J by 6 bases, with 16 bases between them. This CDR3 is 15 amino acids long. On this clone itself: Its specificity is unknown.

The time point: peripheral blood 6 weeks after treatment start. Urothelial carcinoma affected the patients, and it was locally advanced or metastatic. Here immunoSEQ multiplex PCR was the method, and the copy in TCRdb shows in-frame clones only, minus some. Of about 110,000 clones listed, more than 85% were seen once; the top ten hold approximately 3.8%. This receptor was identified in a man aged 60-69 years with urothelial cancer. The sample in question was PBMCs, obtained around atezolizumab (anti-PD-L1) treatment. This chain connects TRBV18 to TRBJ2-4; a possible D gene is TRBD1 (6 bases). The CDR3 spells CASSHNPLGGNIQYF. CDR3 coding DNA: TGTGCCAGCTCACACAATCCGCTAGGGGGAAACATTCAGTACTTC.